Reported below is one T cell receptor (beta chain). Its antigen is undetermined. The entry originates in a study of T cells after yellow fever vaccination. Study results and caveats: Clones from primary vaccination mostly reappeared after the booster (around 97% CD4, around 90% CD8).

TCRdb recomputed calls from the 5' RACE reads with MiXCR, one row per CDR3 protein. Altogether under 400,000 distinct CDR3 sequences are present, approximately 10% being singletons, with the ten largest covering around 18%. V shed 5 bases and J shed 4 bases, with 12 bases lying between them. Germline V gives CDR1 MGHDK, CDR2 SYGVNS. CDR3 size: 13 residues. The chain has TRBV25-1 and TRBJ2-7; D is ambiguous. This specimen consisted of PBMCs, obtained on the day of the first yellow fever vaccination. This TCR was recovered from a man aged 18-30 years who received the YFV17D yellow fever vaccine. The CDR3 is CASSLPSIYEQYV. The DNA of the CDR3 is TGTGCCAGCAGTCTTCCGTCGATTTACGAGCAGTACGTC.